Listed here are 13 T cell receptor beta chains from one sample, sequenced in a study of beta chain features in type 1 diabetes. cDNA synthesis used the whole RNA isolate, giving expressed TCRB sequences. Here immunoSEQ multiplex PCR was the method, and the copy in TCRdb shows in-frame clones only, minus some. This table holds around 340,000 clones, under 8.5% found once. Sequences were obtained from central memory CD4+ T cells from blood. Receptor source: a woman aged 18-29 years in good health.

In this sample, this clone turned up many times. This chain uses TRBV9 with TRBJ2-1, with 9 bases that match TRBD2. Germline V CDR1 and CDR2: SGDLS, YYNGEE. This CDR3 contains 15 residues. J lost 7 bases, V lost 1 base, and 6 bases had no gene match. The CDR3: CASSVRGLAGNEQFF. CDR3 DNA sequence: TGTGCCAGCAGCGTAAGGGGTCTAGCGGGGAATGAGCAGTTCTTC.

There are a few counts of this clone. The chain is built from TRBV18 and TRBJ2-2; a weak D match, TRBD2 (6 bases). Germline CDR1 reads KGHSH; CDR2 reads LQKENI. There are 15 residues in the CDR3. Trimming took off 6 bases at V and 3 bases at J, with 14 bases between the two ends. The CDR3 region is CASSYSRGDTGELFF. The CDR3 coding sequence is TGTGCCAGCTCTTACTCGCGGGGAGACACCGGGGAGCTGTTTTTT.

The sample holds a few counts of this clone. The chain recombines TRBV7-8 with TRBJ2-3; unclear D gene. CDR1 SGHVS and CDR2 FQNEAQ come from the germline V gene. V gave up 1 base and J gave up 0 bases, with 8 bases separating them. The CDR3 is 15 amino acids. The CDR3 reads CASSLGRASTDTQYF. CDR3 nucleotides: TGTGCCAGCAGCTTAGGACGGGCTAGCACAGATACGCAGTATTTT.

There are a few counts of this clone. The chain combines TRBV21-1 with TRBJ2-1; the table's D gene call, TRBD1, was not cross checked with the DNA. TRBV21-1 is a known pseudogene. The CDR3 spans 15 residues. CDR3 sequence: CASSKNEQVYNEQFF. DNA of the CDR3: TGTGCCAGCAGCAAAAATGAGCAGGTCTACAATGAGCAGTTCTTC.

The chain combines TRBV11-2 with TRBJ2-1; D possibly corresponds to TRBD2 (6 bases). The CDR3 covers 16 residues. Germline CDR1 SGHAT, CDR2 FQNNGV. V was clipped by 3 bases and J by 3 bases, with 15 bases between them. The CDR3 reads CASSFYSGGIYNEQFF. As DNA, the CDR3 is TGTGCCAGCAGCTTTTATAGTGGCGGGATCTACAATGAGCAGTTCTTC.

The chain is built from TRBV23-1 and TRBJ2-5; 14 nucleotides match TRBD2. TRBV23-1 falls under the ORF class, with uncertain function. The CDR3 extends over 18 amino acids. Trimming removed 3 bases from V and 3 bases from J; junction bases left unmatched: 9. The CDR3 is CASSHGGPGLAGEETQYF. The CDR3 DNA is TGCGCCAGCAGTCACGGCGGGCCGGGACTAGCGGGGGAAGAGACCCAGTACTTC.

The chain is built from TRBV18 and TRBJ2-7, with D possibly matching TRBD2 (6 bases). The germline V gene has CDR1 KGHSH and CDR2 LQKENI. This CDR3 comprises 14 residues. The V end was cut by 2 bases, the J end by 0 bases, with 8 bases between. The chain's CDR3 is CASSPGTVSYEQYF. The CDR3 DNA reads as TGTGCCAGCTCACCAGGGACTGTCTCCTACGAGCAGTACTTC. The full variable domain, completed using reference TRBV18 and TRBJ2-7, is NAGVMQNPRHLVRRRGQEARLRCSPMKGHSHVYWYRQLPEEGLKFMVYLQKENIIDESGMPKERFSAEFPKEGPSILRIQQVVRGDSAAYFCASSPGTVSYEQYFGPGTRLTVT.

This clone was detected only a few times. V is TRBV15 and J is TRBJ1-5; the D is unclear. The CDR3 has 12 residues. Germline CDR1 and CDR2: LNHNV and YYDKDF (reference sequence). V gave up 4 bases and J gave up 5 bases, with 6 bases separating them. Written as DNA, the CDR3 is TGTGCCACCAGCAAACCAGATCAGCCCCAGCATTTT. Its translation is CATSKPDQPQHF.

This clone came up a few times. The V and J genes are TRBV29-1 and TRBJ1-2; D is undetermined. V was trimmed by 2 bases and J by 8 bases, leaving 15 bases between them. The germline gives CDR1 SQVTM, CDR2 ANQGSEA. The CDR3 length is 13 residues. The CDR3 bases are TGCAGCGTTGAAAGCCAGGTCAACGCGGGCTACACCTTC. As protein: CSVESQVNAGYTF.

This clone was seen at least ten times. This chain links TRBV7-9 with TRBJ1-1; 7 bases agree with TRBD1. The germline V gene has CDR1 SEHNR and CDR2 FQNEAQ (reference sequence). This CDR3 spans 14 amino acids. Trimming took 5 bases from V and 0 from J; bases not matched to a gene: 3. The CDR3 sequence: CASSRDSLNTEAFF. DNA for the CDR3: TGTGCCAGCAGCCGGGACAGCCTGAACACTGAAGCTTTCTTT.

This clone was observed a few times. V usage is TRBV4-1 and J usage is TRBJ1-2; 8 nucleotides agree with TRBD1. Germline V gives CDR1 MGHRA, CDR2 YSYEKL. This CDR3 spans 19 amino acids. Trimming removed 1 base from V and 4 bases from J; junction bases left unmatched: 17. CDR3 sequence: CASSQAQGQAGGFSYGYTF. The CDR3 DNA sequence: TGCGCCAGCAGCCAAGCCCAGGGACAGGCTGGTGGGTTTAGCTATGGCTACACCTTC.

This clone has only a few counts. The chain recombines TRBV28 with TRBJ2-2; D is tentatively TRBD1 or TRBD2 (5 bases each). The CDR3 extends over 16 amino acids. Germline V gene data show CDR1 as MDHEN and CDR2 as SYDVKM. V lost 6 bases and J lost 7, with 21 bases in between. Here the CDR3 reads CASRLFGGDVVGELFF. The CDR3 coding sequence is TGTGCCAGCAGACTTTTTGGGGGTGACGTGGTCGGGGAGCTGTTTTTT.

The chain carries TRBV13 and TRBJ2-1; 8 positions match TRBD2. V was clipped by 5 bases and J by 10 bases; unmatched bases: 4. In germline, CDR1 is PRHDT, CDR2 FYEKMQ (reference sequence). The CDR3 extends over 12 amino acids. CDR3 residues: CASSTASGEQFF. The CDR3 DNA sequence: TGTGCCAGCAGCACAGCTAGCGGGGAGCAGTTCTTC.